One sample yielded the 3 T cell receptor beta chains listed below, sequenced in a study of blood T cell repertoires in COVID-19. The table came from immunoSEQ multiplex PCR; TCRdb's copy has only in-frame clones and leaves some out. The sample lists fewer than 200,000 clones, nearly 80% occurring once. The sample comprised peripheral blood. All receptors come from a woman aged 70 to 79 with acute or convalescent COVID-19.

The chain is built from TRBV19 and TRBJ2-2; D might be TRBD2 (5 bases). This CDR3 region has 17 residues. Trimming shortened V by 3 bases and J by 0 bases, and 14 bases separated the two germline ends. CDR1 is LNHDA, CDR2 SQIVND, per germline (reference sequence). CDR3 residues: CASSIPAAMTNTGELFF. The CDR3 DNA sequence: TGTGCCAGTAGTATTCCAGCGGCTATGACGAACACCGGGGAGCTGTTTTTT.

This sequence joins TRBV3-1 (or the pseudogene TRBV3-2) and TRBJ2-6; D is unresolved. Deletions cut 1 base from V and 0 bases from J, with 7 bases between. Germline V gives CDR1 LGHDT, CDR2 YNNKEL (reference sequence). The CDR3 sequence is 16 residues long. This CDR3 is CASSQVYLSGANVLTF. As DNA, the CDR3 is TGTGCCAGCAGCCAAGTTTATCTCTCTGGGGCCAACGTCCTGACTTTC.

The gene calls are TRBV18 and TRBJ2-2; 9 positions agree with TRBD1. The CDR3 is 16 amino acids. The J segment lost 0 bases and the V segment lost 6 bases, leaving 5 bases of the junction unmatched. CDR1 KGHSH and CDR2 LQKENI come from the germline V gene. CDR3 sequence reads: CASSSTGGSNTGELFF. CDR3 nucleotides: TGTGCCAGCTCGTCGACAGGGGGGTCGAACACCGGGGAGCTGTTTTTT.